These T cell receptor beta chains were read from a single sample in a study of blood T cells in healthy people across ages. TCRdb re-called the 5' RACE reads through MiXCR, storing one row per CDR3 protein. The sample has about 1.8 million distinct CDR3 sequences, about 50% seen once; the top ten hold roughly 2.1%. The sample comprised blood. These receptors all stem from a woman aged 35 to 49 in good health. The CDR3 runs from the conserved cysteine through the conserved F or W. The listing skips clone size in some rows; elsewhere it reads once, few, many or a size class.

CDR3 length: 16; J gene: TRBJ2-3; clone size: NA; V gene: TRBV4-2; CDR3 protein: CASSPRQAAGTDTQYF
CDR3 length: 16; J gene: NA; clone size: few; V gene: TRBV7-8; CDR3 protein: CASSPPSGQGGYEQYF
CDR3 length: 15; J gene: TRBJ1-1; clone size: NA; V gene: TRBV7-9; CDR3 protein: CASSSTDPGNTEAFF
CDR3 length: 15; J gene: TRBJ2-6; clone size: NA; V gene: TRBV2; CDR3 protein: CASRRELSGANVLTF
CDR3 length: 12; J gene: TRBJ2-1; clone size: once; V gene: TRBV20-1; CDR3 protein: CSAPVKGETQFF
CDR3 length: 14; J gene: TRBJ1-5; clone size: NA; V gene: TRBV27; CDR3 protein: CASSLGRVGQPQHF
CDR3 length: 16; J gene: TRBJ2-5; clone size: few; V gene: TRBV20-1; CDR3 protein: CSASVLAGGLTETQYF
CDR3 length: 18; J gene: TRBJ2-3; clone size: NA; V gene: TRBV3-1; CDR3 protein: CASSQDGAGGRIADTQYF
CDR3 length: 14; J gene: TRBJ1-2; clone size: few; V gene: TRBV3-1; CDR3 protein: CASSQGHTYYGYTF
CDR3 length: 14; J gene: NA; clone size: NA; V gene: TRBV20-1; CDR3 protein: CSARDLGRSYEQYF
CDR3 length: 14; J gene: NA; clone size: once; V gene: TRBV6-6; CDR3 protein: CASSYWSSGDEQYF
CDR3 length: 12; J gene: NA; clone size: NA; V gene: TRBV5-1; CDR3 protein: CARSLPEETQYF
CDR3 length: 14; J gene: TRBJ2-3; clone size: few; V gene: TRBV3-1; CDR3 protein: CASSHGLAGPGQYF
CDR3 length: 14; J gene: NA; clone size: NA; V gene: TRBV3-1; CDR3 protein: CASSQERGTETQYF
CDR3 length: 13; J gene: TRBJ2-3; clone size: few; V gene: TRBV12-3/TRBV12-4; CDR3 protein: CASSRTGWDTQYF
CDR3 length: 15; J gene: TRBJ2-5; clone size: NA; V gene: TRBV11-2; CDR3 protein: CASSLWTPRPETQYF
CDR3 length: 16; J gene: TRBJ1-6; clone size: once; V gene: TRBV7-2; CDR3 protein: CASSHSTPLLNSPLHF
CDR3 length: 13; J gene: TRBJ2-3; clone size: NA; V gene: TRBV29-1; CDR3 protein: CSGSVGRADTQYF
CDR3 length: 17; J gene: TRBJ2-3; clone size: NA; V gene: TRBV7-2; CDR3 protein: CASSSRSDKGFTDTQYF
CDR3 length: 15; J gene: TRBJ2-3; clone size: NA; V gene: TRBV7-6; CDR3 protein: CASSSEGLGTDTQYF
CDR3 length: 16; J gene: TRBJ2-1; clone size: NA; V gene: TRBV4-3; CDR3 protein: CASSQGGQASYNGLFF
CDR3 length: 17; J gene: TRBJ2-7; clone size: NA; V gene: TRBV2; CDR3 protein: CASSGGTSGGTIYEQYF
CDR3 length: 14; J gene: TRBJ2-1; clone size: few; V gene: TRBV7-3; CDR3 protein: CASSLVASGGEQFF
CDR3 length: 16; J gene: TRBJ2-1; clone size: NA; V gene: TRBV27; CDR3 protein: CASQGGRDYANNEQFF
CDR3 length: 15; J gene: TRBJ1-1; clone size: NA; V gene: TRBV5-1; CDR3 protein: CASSLEWTGYTEAFF
CDR3 length: 17; J gene: NA; clone size: NA; V gene: TRBV7-2; CDR3 protein: CASSLAGGHTLRETQYF
CDR3 length: 15; J gene: TRBJ2-5; clone size: few; V gene: TRBV5-1; CDR3 protein: CASSFRDKIQETQYF
CDR3 length: 18; J gene: TRBJ2-6; clone size: NA; V gene: TRBV29-1; CDR3 protein: CSVGTERGKNSGANVLTF
CDR3 length: 19; J gene: TRBJ2-1; clone size: NA; V gene: TRBV5-1; CDR3 protein: CASSLARLRGSSIYNEQFF
CDR3 length: 14; J gene: TRBJ1-4; clone size: NA; V gene: TRBV11-2; CDR3 protein: CASSFQDPNEKLFF
CDR3 length: 17; J gene: TRBJ2-3; clone size: NA; V gene: TRBV7-2; CDR3 protein: CAGSLGGRAGGTDTQYF
CDR3 length: 17; J gene: TRBJ2-6; clone size: NA; V gene: TRBV20-1; CDR3 protein: CSATRDRHSSGANVLTF
CDR3 length: 16; J gene: TRBJ1-5; clone size: NA; V gene: TRBV6-1; CDR3 protein: CASSEGLGGVSQPQHF
CDR3 length: 18; J gene: TRBJ2-1; clone size: NA; V gene: TRBV27; CDR3 protein: CASSSFRLAGGILDEQFF
CDR3 length: 14; J gene: TRBJ2-5; clone size: few; V gene: TRBV20-1; CDR3 protein: CSARETAIQETQYF
CDR3 length: 13; J gene: TRBJ2-3; clone size: few; V gene: TRBV7-8; CDR3 protein: CASSLINGDTQYF
CDR3 length: 14; J gene: TRBJ2-7; clone size: NA; V gene: TRBV6-5; CDR3 protein: CASSYRGQGREQYF
CDR3 length: 14; J gene: TRBJ2-6; clone size: NA; V gene: TRBV20-1; CDR3 protein: CSAIPFKGANVLTF
CDR3 length: 15; J gene: TRBJ2-1; clone size: NA; V gene: TRBV3-1; CDR3 protein: CASSPQGLALHEQFF
CDR3 length: 17; J gene: TRBJ2-3; clone size: few; V gene: TRBV21-1; CDR3 protein: CASSPGAPGQATDTQYF
CDR3 length: 16; J gene: TRBJ2-3; clone size: few; V gene: TRBV7-2; CDR3 protein: CASTIRGAGGGDTQYF
CDR3 length: 14; J gene: TRBJ1-1; clone size: NA; V gene: TRBV6-2/TRBV6-3; CDR3 protein: CASSWDRVGTEAFF
CDR3 length: 16; J gene: TRBJ2-1; clone size: NA; V gene: TRBV7-3; CDR3 protein: CASSLDFRTSDNEQFF
CDR3 length: 14; J gene: TRBJ1-2; clone size: NA; V gene: TRBV28; CDR3 protein: CASSLVRDYYGYTF
CDR3 length: 13; J gene: TRBJ2-7; clone size: few; V gene: TRBV29-1; CDR3 protein: CSVDTGGSYEQYF
CDR3 length: 17; J gene: TRBJ2-5; clone size: NA; V gene: TRBV4-2; CDR3 protein: CASSQGTSGKYQETQYF
CDR3 length: 14; J gene: TRBJ1-2; clone size: NA; V gene: TRBV12-3/TRBV12-4; CDR3 protein: CASSLGTDLYGYTF
CDR3 length: 12; J gene: TRBJ2-7; clone size: NA; V gene: TRBV29-1; CDR3 protein: CSVVGPIYEQYF
CDR3 length: 14; J gene: TRBJ2-1; clone size: few; V gene: TRBV3-1; CDR3 protein: CASSQRGVYNEQFF
CDR3 length: 16; J gene: TRBJ2-1; clone size: NA; V gene: TRBV29-1; CDR3 protein: CSARRASSGAYNEQFF
CDR3 length: 15; J gene: TRBJ2-5; clone size: few; V gene: TRBV7-7; CDR3 protein: CASSSGLAGGREQYF
CDR3 length: 16; J gene: TRBJ2-7; clone size: few; V gene: TRBV10-1; CDR3 protein: CASSGTLDRGQYEQYF
CDR3 length: 13; J gene: TRBJ2-1; clone size: many; V gene: TRBV29-1; CDR3 protein: CSVHRTGSNEQFF